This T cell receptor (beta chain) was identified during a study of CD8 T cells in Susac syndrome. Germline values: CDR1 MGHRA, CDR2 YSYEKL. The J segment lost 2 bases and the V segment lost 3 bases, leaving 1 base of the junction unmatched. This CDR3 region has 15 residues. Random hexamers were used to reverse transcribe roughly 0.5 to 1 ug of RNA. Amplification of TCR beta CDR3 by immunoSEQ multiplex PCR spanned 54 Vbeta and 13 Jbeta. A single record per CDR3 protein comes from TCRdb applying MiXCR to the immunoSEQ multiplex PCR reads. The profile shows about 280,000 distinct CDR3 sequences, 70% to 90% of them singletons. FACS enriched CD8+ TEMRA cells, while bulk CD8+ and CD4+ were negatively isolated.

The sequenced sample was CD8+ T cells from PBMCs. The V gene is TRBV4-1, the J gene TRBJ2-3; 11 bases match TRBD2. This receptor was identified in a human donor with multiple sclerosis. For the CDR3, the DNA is TGCGCCAGCAGCCAGACTAGCGGGATCACAGATACGCAGTATTTT. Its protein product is CASSQTSGITDTQYF.